This T cell receptor beta chain was identified during a study of blood T cell repertoires in COVID-19 (dated by TCRdb to 2020 to 2021). Regarding the complete study: The collaborator samples originated in the United States, Italy and Spain and spanned the acute and convalescent phases of COVID-19. The material from the prospective study consisted of cDNA or gDNA derived from T cells, B-cell-depleted T cells, or PBMCs. The dataset comprised deeply sampled blood TCRbeta repertoires from subjects exposed to, actively infected with, or recovered from COVID-19. The repertoires were made available in a free public database intended to serve as a resource for research on the immune response to SARS-CoV-2. Samples were obtained from the ongoing ImmuneRACE study (first 160 participants) and from some 1,300 subjects provided by 6 global collaborators. The sample metadata nearly always contained a de-identified subject ID, COVID-19 status, age in years and sex. Where HLA class I and class II types were available, the types were taken from metadata supplied by the sample provider, not from assay-based typing.

The immunoSEQ Assay, a bias-controlled multiplex PCR, was used to amplify TCRbeta CDR3 regions from genomic DNA. Per the source publication's procedure: The number of nucleated cells in each sample was estimated by amplification of reference gene primers within the assay. To quantify the absolute abundance of each unique TCRbeta CDR3 rearrangement, sequence reads were collapsed and filtered. For each sample, productive Simpson clonality was calculated as the square root of Simpson's diversity index across productive rearrangements. TCRdb provides this immuneACCESS table in a form limited to in-frame rearrangements. Some clones are lacking; in checked studies, under half of them reflect an unresolved V gene, and why the rest are absent is not known. V and J calls and clone size are given by that table; D and trimming were obtained from the DNA. In all, the sample holds about 27,000 clones, and 75% to 95% of those were seen once. Approximately 15% of the sample comes from the top ten.

Comments on this clone: The antigen this receptor binds is unknown. No quality values exist for individual bases; no much larger clone is one base distant.

Including the terminal cysteine and phenylalanine, the CDR3 comprises 11 residues. Of all the DNA, just the CDR3 is kept, 33 bases in frame from base 1. The germline V gene encodes CDR1 SQVTM and CDR2 ANQGSEA. The trim is 3 bases for V and 6 bases for J, with a gap of 6 bases between the germline ends. Broad study findings and their caveats: Clinical and demographic metadata were provided uncurated, with the amount varying by source and participant.

Collaborating institutions collected whole blood in K2EDTA tubes following their own protocols. For TCRbeta analysis, collaborators shipped samples in one of three forms: frozen whole blood, isolated PBMCs, or DNA extracted from either of those sample types. What was sequenced was peripheral blood. The sequence derives from a human donor with active COVID-19. The donor label of this sample is uncertain. The chain joins TRBV29-1 to TRBJ2-1; the D gene is not confidently resolved. In nucleotides, the sequence is TGCAGCGTTGACCTAGTCAATGAGCAGTTCTTC. Its coded protein is CSVDLVNEQFF.